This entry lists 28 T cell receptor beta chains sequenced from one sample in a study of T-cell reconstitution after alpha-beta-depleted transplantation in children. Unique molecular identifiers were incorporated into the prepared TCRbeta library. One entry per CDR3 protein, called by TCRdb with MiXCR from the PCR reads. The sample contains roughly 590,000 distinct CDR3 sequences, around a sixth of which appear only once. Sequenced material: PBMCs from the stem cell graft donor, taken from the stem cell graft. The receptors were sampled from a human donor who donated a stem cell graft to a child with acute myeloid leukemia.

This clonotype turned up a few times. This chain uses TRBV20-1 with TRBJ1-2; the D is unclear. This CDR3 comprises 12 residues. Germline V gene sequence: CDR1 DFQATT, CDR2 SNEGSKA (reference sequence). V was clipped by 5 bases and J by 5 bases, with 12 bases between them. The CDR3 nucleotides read TGCAGTGCTGCGACCGCCCAGTATGGCTACACCTTC. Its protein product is CSAATAQYGYTF.

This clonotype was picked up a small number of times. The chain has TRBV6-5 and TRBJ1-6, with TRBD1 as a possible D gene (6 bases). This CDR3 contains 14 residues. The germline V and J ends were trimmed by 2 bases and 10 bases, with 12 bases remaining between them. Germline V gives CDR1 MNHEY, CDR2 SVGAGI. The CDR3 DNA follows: TGTGCCAGCAGTTACGGCAGGGGTACATCACCCCTCCACTTT. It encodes CASSYGRGTSPLHF.

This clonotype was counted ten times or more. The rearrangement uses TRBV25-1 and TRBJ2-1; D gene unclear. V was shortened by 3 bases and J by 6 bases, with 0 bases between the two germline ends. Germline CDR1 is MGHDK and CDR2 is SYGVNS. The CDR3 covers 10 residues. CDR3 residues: CASSDNEQFF. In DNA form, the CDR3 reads TGTGCCAGCAGTGACAATGAGCAGTTCTTC.

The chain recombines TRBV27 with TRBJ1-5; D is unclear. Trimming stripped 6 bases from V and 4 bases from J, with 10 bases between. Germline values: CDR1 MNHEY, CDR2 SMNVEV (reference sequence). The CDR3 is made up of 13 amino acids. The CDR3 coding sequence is TGTGCCAGCAGCCCCATGTCTAATCAGCCCCAGCATTTT. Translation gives CASSPMSNQPQHF.

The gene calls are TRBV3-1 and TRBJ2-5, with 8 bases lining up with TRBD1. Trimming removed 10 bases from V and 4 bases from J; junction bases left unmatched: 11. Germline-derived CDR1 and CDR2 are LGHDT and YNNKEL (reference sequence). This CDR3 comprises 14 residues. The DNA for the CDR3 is TGTGCCACCATACGACAGGGGAATGGAGAGACCCAGTACTTC. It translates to CATIRQGNGETQYF.

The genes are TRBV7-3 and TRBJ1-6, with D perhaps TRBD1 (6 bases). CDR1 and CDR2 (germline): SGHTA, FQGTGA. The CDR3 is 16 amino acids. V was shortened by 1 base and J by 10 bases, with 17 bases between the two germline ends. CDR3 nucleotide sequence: TGTGCCAGCAGCTTAAATACAGGGAAAGGCGGATCACCCCTCCACTTT. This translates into CASSLNTGKGGSPLHF.

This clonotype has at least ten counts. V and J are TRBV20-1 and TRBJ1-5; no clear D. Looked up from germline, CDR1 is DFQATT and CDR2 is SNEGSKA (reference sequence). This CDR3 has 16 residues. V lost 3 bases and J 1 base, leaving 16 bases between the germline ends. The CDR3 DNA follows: TGCAGTGCTAGTGATCTTCCGGCAGCAAGCAATCAGCCCCAGCATTTT. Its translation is CSASDLPAASNQPQHF.

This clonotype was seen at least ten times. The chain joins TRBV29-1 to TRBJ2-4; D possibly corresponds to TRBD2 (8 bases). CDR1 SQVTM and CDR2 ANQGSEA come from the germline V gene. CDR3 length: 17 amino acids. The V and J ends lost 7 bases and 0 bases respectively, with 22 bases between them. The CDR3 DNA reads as TGCAGCGCTATCAATCGGGGGGGACAGACAGCCAAAAACATTCAGTACTTC. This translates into CSAINRGGQTAKNIQYF.

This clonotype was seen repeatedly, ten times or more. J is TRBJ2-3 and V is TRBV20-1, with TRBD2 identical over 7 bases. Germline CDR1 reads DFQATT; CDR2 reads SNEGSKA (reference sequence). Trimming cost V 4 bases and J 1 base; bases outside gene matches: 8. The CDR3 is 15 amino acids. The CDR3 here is CSAIGGGGRTDTQYF. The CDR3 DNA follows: TGCAGTGCTATAGGTGGCGGGGGACGCACAGATACGCAGTATTTT.

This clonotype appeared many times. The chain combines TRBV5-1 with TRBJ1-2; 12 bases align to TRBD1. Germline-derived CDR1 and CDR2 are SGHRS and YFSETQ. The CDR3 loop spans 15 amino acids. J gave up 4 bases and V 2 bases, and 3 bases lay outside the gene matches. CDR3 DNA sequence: TGCGCCAGCAGCTTCGGGACAGGGGGCGGCTATGGCTACACCTTC. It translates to CASSFGTGGGYGYTF.

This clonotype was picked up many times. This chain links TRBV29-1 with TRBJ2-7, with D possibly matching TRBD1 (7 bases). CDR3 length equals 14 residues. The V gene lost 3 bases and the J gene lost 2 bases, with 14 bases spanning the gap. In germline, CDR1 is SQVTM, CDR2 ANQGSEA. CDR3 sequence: CSVDAAGGPYEQYF. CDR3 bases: TGCAGCGTTGACGCGGCAGGGGGGCCCTACGAGCAGTACTTC.

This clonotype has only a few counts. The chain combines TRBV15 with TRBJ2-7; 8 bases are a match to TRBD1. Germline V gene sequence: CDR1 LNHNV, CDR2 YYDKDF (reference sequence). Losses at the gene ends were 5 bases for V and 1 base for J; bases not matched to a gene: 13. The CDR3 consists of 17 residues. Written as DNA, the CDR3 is TGTGCCACCAGCCGCCGACAGGGGCTACTTGTATCCTACGAGCAGTACTTC. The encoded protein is CATSRRQGLLVSYEQYF.

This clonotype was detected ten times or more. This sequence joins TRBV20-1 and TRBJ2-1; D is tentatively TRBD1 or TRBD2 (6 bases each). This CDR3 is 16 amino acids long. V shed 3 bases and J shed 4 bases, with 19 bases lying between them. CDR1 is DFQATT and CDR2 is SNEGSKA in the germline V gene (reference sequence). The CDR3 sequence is CSASLVVRGVYNEQFF. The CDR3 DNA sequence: TGCAGTGCTAGCCTAGTCGTGAGGGGGGTTTACAATGAGCAGTTCTTC.

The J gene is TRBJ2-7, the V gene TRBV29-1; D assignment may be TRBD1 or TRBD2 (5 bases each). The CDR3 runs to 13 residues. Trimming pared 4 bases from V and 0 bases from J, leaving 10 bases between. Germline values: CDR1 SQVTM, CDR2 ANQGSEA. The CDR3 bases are TGCAGCGTTGTTATGGGACCCTCCTACGAGCAGTACTTC. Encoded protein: CSVVMGPSYEQYF.

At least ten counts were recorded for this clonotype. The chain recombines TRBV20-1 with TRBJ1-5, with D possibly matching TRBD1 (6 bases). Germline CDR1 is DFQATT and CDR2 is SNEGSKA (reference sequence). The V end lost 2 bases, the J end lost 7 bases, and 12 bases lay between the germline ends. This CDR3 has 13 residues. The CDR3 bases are TGCAGTGCTAGAATAGGGGGAAAACAGCCCCAGCATTTT. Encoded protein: CSARIGGKQPQHF.

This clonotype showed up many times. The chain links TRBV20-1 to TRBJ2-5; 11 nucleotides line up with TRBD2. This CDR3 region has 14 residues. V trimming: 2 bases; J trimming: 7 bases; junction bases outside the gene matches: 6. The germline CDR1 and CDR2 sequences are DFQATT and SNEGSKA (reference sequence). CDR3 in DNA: TGCAGTGCTAGATTAGCGGGGGGGCCCGGGACCCAGTACTTC. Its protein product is CSARLAGGPGTQYF.

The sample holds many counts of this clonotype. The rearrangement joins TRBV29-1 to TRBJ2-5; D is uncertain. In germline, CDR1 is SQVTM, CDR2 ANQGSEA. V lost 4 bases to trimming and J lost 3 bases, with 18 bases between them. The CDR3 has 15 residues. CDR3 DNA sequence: TGCAGCGTTGTCCCTTTAAACCCGATGGAAGAGACCCAGTACTTC. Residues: CSVVPLNPMEETQYF.

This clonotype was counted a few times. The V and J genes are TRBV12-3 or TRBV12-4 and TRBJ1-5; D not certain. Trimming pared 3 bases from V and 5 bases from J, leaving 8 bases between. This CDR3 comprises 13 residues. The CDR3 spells CASSFWWDQPQHF. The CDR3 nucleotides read TGTGCCAGCAGTTTTTGGTGGGATCAGCCCCAGCATTTT.

The CDR3 DNA reads as TGTGCCATCAGTGAGTCCCCGTTACTATCTGGAAACACCATATATTTT. Residues: CAISESPLLSGNTIYF. V is TRBV10-3 and J is TRBJ1-3; D is ambiguous. The V gene lost 0 bases and the J gene lost 1 base, with 10 bases spanning the gap. The CDR3 extends over 16 amino acids. Germline values: CDR1 ENHRY, CDR2 SYGVKD.

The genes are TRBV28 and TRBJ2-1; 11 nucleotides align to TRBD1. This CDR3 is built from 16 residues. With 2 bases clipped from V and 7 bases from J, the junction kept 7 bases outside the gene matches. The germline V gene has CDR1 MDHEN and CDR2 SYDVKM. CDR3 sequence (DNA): TGTGCCAGCAGTTTAGTGGACAGGGGGCGCGGGAATGAGCAGTTCTTC. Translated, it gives CASSLVDRGRGNEQFF.

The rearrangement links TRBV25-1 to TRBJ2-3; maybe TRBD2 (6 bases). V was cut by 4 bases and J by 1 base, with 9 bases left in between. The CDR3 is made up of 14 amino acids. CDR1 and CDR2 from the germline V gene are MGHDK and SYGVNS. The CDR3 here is CASSGRDGTDTQYF. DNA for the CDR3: TGTGCCAGCAGTGGGAGGGATGGCACAGATACGCAGTATTTT.

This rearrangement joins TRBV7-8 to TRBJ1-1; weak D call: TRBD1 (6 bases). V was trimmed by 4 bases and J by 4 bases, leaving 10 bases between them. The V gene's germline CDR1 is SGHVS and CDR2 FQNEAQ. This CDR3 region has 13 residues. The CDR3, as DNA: TGTGCCAGCAGCTCAGGGGTTCCCACTGAAGCTTTCTTT. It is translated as CASSSGVPTEAFF.

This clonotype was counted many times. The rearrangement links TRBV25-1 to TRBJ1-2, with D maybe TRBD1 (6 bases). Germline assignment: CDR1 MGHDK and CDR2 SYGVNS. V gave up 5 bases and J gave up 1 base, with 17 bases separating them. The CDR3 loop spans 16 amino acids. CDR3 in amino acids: CASSWRGGRLNYGYTF. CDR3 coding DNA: TGTGCCAGCAGTTGGAGGGGGGGCCGCCTTAACTATGGCTACACCTTC.

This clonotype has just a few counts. This chain's CDR3 is CASSVEQGGGEQYF. The CDR3 DNA is TGTGCCAGCAGCGTAGAACAAGGGGGTGGCGAGCAGTACTTC. V and J are TRBV9 and TRBJ2-7, with D maybe TRBD1 (6 bases). Looked up from germline, CDR1 is SGDLS and CDR2 is YYNGEE. There are 14 residues in the CDR3. V was trimmed by 0 bases and J by 6 bases, leaving 13 bases between them.

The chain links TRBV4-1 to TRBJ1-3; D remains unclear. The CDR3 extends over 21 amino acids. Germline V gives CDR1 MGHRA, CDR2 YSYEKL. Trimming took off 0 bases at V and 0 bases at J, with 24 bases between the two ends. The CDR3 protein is CASSQDGATPGAAFSGNTIYF. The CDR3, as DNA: TGCGCCAGCAGCCAAGATGGTGCGACCCCGGGTGCCGCTTTCTCTGGAAACACCATATATTTT.

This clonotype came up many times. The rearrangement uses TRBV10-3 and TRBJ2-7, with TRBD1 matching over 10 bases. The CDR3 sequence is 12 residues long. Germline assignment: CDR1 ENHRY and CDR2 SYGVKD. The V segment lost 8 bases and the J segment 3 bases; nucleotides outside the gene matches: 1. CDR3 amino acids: CAIRTGGYEQYF. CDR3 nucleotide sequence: TGTGCCATCCGGACAGGGGGCTACGAGCAGTACTTC.

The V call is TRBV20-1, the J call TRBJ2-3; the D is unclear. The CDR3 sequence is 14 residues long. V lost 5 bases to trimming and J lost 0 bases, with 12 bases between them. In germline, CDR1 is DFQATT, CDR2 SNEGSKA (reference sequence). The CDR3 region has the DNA TGCAGTGCTTTGAGGCAGACTAGCACAGATACGCAGTATTTT. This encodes CSALRQTSTDTQYF.

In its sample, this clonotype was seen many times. For the CDR3, the DNA is TGCAGTGCTCTGTTAACCGGGGAGCTGTTTTTT. Translated: CSALLTGELFF. The V and J genes are TRBV20-1 and TRBJ2-2; D unclear. V was pared by 5 bases and J by 5 bases, with 6 bases between. The V gene's germline CDR1 is DFQATT and CDR2 SNEGSKA (reference sequence). CDR3 length: 11 residues.